This TCR beta chain was captured by sequencing in a study of T cell changes during pregnancy in multiple sclerosis. The protocol was immunoSEQ multiplex PCR, while the TCRdb copy is restricted to in-frame clones and leaves out a portion. The table has about 44,000 clones, around 90% seen once. V dropped 2 bases and J dropped 4; count of bases not matched to a gene: 2. The CDR3 spans 15 residues. Germline loops: CDR1 MNHNS, CDR2 SASEGT. Sequences were derived from CD4+ T cells from peripheral blood mononuclear cells, sampled before pregnancy. The rearrangement links TRBV6-1 to TRBJ2-5; 12 nucleotides line up with TRBD1. The TCR originated in a female donor with multiple sclerosis, enrolled in a pregnancy study. The CDR3 here is CASSEMGQGAETQYF. In DNA, the CDR3 is TGTGCCAGCAGTGAAATGGGACAGGGGGCAGAGACCCAGTACTTC.